This record looks at one T cell receptor (beta chain) sequence and its context. Measured with immunoSEQ multiplex PCR; TCRdb has only the in-frame clones, and not every one. The table includes about 280,000 clones, approximately 83% detected once. This record comes from a study of blood T cell repertoires in COVID-19. Study context: Some COVID-19 samples were acute and others convalescent; all came from the United States, Italy and Spain. T cells, B-cell-depleted T cells, or PBMCs supplied cDNA or gDNA.

CDR3 length equals 16 residues. Germline V CDR1 and CDR2: SGHRS, YFSETQ. J lost 5 bases, V lost 0 bases, and 9 bases had no gene match. The sample comprised peripheral blood. This clonotype was obtained from a human donor in a cohort sampled during active COVID-19. The chain links TRBV5-1 to TRBJ2-5, with 8 bases aligning to TRBD2. The CDR3: CASSLAAGGSRETQYF. In DNA, the CDR3 is TGCGCCAGCAGCTTGGCCGCGGGAGGTAGCAGGGAGACCCAGTACTTC.